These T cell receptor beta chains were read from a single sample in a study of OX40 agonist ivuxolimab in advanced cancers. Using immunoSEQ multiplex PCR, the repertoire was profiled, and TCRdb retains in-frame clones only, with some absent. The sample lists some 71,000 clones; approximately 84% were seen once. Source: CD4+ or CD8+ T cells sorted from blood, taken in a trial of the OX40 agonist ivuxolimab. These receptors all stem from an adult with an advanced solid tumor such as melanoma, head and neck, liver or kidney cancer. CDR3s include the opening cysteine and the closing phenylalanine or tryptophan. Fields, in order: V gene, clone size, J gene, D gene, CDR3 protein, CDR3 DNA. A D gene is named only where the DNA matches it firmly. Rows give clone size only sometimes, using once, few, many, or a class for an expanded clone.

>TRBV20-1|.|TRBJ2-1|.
CSAAGQNEQFF
TGCAGTGCTGCGGGACAGAATGAGCAGTTCTTC
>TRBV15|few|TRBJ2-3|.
CATSRSSTDTQYF
TGTGCCACCAGCAGGTCTAGCACAGATACGCAGTATTTT
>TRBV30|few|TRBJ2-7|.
CAWSGGTSPGYEQYF
TGTGCCTGGAGCGGGGGGACATCCCCGGGCTACGAGCAGTACTTC
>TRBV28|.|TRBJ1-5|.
CASSWDWGQPQHF
TGTGCCAGCAGTTGGGACTGGGGTCAGCCCCAGCATTTT
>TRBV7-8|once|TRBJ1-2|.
CASSRGETTEGYTF
TGTGCCAGCAGTCGGGGGGAGACTACCGAAGGCTACACCTTC
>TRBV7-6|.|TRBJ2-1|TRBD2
CASSARLAGGEYEQFF
TGTGCCAGCAGCGCTCGACTAGCGGGAGGGGAATATGAGCAGTTCTTC
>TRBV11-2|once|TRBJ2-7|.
CASSLVLGTSEQYF
TGTGCCAGCAGCTTAGTCTTAGGTACTAGCGAGCAGTACTTC
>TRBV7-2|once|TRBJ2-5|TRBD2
CASSLTRLAGEGETQYF
TGTGCCAGCAGCTTAACTCGACTAGCGGGAGAGGGGGAGACCCAGTACTTC
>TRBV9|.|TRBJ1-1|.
CASSVAMGGTEAFF
TGTGCCAGCAGCGTAGCTATGGGAGGCACTGAAGCTTTCTTT
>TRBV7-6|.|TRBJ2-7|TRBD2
CASSPGLAVEQYF
TGTGCCAGCAGCCCAGGACTAGCCGTCGAGCAGTACTTC
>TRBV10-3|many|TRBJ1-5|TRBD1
CAISSTGGLGQPQHF
TGTGCCATCAGTTCGACAGGGGGCCTAGGCCAGCCCCAGCATTTT
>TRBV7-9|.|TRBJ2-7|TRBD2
CASRPLLGGLGAYEQYF
TGTGCCAGCAGGCCTCTCCTGGGAGGGTTGGGCGCCTACGAGCAGTACTTC
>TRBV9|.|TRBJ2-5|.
CASSVDGGQETQYF
TGTGCCAGCAGCGTAGACGGGGGTCAAGAGACCCAGTACTTC
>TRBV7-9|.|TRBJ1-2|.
CASSLVPTNYGYTF
TGTGCCAGCAGCTTAGTCCCCACCAACTATGGCTACACCTTC
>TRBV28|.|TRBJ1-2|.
CASSLRDLHNYGYTF
TGTGCCAGCAGTCTCCGGGACCTTCATAACTATGGCTACACCTTC
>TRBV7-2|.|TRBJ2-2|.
CASSHRGGAGGELFF
TGTGCCAGCAGCCATCGCGGGGGCGCGGGCGGGGAGCTGTTTTTT
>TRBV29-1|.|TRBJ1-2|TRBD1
CSVEDGDRRRDYGYTF
TGCAGCGTTGAAGATGGGGACAGGAGAAGGGACTATGGCTACACCTTC
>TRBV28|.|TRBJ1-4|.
CASSFGVNEKLFF
TGTGCCAGCAGTTTCGGGGTTAATGAAAAACTGTTTTTT
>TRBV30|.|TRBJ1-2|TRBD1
CAWSRDRPYGYTF
TGTGCCTGGAGTAGGGACAGGCCCTATGGCTACACCTTC
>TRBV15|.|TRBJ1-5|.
CATSREGRGSNQPQHF
TGTGCCACCAGCAGAGAAGGCAGGGGTAGCAATCAGCCCCAGCATTTT
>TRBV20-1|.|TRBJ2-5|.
CSARLAETQYF
TGCAGTGCTAGGCTAGCAGAGACCCAGTACTTC
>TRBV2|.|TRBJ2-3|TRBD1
CASSDLGQGPSTDTQYF
TGTGCCAGCAGTGACTTGGGACAGGGTCCTAGCACAGATACGCAGTATTTT
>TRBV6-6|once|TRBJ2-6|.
CASTQGPGANVLTF
TGTGCCAGCACCCAGGGTCCTGGGGCCAACGTCCTGACTTTC
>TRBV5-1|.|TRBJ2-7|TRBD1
CASSRTGASYEQYF
TGCGCCAGCAGTCGGACAGGGGCTTCCTACGAGCAGTACTTC
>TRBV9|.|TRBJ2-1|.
CASSVGLGDLNEQFF
TGTGCCAGCAGCGTGGGCCTGGGGGATCTCAATGAGCAGTTCTTC
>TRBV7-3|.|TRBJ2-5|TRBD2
CASSLGRLAGDRETQYF
TGTGCCAGCAGCTTAGGACGACTAGCGGGAGATCGAGAGACCCAGTACTTC